This entry lists 32 T cell receptor beta chains sequenced from one sample in a study of T cells in Graves' hyperthyroidism and ophthalmopathy. The source material, RNA transcripts, was used to amplify TCR beta CDR3 regions. Initially, a first-round RT-PCR of the TCR CDR3 employed the HTBI primer set. Each CDR3 protein is one row after TCRdb ran MiXCR on the multiplex PCR reads. The sample includes hundreds of thousands of distinct CDR3 sequences, more than 11% of them seen just once. Sequenced: blood. The receptors here all came from a woman in her 30s with Graves' hyperthyroidism.

This clonotype was seen only a few times. The chain employs TRBV29-1 and TRBJ2-7; the match to TRBD1 covers 8 bases. This CDR3 spans 16 amino acids. Germline CDR1 SQVTM, CDR2 ANQGSEA. V gave up 0 bases and J gave up 2 bases; unmatched junction bases: 9. The CDR3: CSVEEPRTGSTYEQYF. For the CDR3, the DNA is TGCAGCGTTGAAGAACCGAGGACAGGGAGTACCTACGAGCAGTACTTC.

This clonotype was detected a few times. The V call is TRBV20-1, the J call TRBJ2-5, with D tentatively TRBD1 or TRBD2 (6 bases each). The ends were cut back, 4 bases at V and 2 bases at J, with 11 bases in the middle. There are 13 residues in the CDR3. Germline V gene sequence: CDR1 DFQATT, CDR2 SNEGSKA (reference sequence). DNA for the CDR3: TGCAGTGCTAAGGGGGACTGGCAAGAGACCCAGTACTTC. Translated: CSAKGDWQETQYF.

The chain links TRBV6-5 to TRBJ2-3; 9 bases are a match to TRBD2. V lost 1 base to trimming and J lost 3 bases; unmatched junction nucleotides: 2. The CDR3 consists of 15 residues. Germline V gene lookup returns CDR1 MNHEY and CDR2 SVGAGI. This CDR3 reads CASSYFTSGTDTQYF. CDR3 sequence (DNA): TGTGCCAGCAGTTACTTTACTAGCGGGACAGATACGCAGTATTTT.

This chain uses TRBV20-1 with TRBJ1-1; D is possibly TRBD1 (5 bases). The V end lost 6 bases, the J end lost 0 bases, and 5 bases lay between the germline ends. The germline V gene encodes CDR1 DFQATT and CDR2 SNEGSKA (reference sequence). This CDR3 comprises 11 residues. The CDR3 coding sequence is TGCAGTGCGGGGGTGAACACTGAAGCTTTCTTT. Its protein product is CSAGVNTEAFF.

In this sample, this clonotype turned up many times. The chain links TRBV30 to TRBJ1-5; D is unclear. V shed 4 bases and J shed 0 bases, with 16 bases lying between them. Germline V lookup: CDR1 GTSNPN, CDR2 SVGIG (reference sequence). The CDR3 is 16 residues long. The CDR3 DNA reads TGTGCCTGGAATCGCGGGTCCCCTAATAGCAATCAGCCCCAGCATTTT. It specifies CAWNRGSPNSNQPQHF.

This clonotype showed up many times. The V call is TRBV6-1, the J call TRBJ2-7, with D possibly being TRBD2 (6 bases). Germline CDR1 MNHNS, CDR2 SASEGT. The CDR3 runs to 14 residues. Trimming cost V 7 bases and J 4 bases, with 17 bases left between them. The CDR3 sequence is CASKGQEGGYEQYF. The CDR3 bases are TGTGCCAGCAAGGGCCAGGAGGGCGGTTACGAGCAGTACTTC.

This clonotype was seen at least ten times. The chain joins TRBV28 to TRBJ1-2; no definite D call. Trimming stripped 1 base from V and 0 bases from J, with 12 bases between. The CDR3 consists of 16 residues. Per germline, CDR1 MDHEN and CDR2 SYDVKM. The CDR3 region is CASSLLSGSSNYGYTF. DNA for the CDR3: TGTGCCAGCAGTTTATTGTCGGGGAGTTCTAACTATGGCTACACCTTC.

This clonotype showed up many times. The chain combines TRBV6-2 or TRBV6-3 with TRBJ1-1; D unresolved. The V end lost 3 bases, the J end lost 2 bases, and 10 bases lay between the germline ends. Per the germline V gene, CDR1 is MNHEY and CDR2 is SVGEGT. The CDR3 spans 14 residues. Here the CDR3 reads CASSYRGKNTEAFF. The CDR3 DNA sequence: TGTGCCAGCAGTTATCGAGGGAAAAACACTGAAGCTTTCTTT.

This clonotype was observed a handful of times. J is TRBJ2-2 and V is TRBV5-6; D unclear. V was trimmed by 2 bases and J by 4 bases, leaving 18 bases between them. The CDR3 extends over 17 amino acids. Germline V CDR1 and CDR2: SGHDT, YYEEEE. CDR3 in amino acids: CASSFAPEDRGTGELFF. Written as DNA, the CDR3 is TGTGCCAGCAGCTTCGCCCCCGAAGACCGAGGCACCGGGGAGCTGTTTTTT.

Ten or more counts support this clonotype. The chain employs TRBV5-1 and TRBJ1-1; D not resolved. Germline V CDR1 and CDR2: SGHRS, YFSETQ. The CDR3 runs to 14 residues. Trimming shortened V by 1 base and J by 3 bases, and 10 bases separated the two germline ends. The CDR3 loop reads CASSLSASHTEAFF. Here the CDR3 DNA reads TGCGCCAGCAGCTTGTCAGCCAGCCACACTGAAGCTTTCTTT.

This clonotype was counted ten times or more. This chain links TRBV20-1 with TRBJ2-5; D call uncertain. CDR3 length equals 12 residues. CDR1 is DFQATT, CDR2 SNEGSKA, per germline (reference sequence). V gave up 3 bases and J gave up 1 base, with 6 bases separating them. The CDR3: CSASPSQETQYF. The CDR3, as DNA: TGCAGTGCTAGCCCGAGCCAAGAGACCCAGTACTTC.

This rearrangement joins TRBV28 to TRBJ2-1; 7 bases match TRBD2. V was clipped by 6 bases and J by 8 bases; unmatched bases: 13. The CDR3 has 15 amino acids. Germline V gene data show CDR1 as MDHEN and CDR2 as SYDVKM. CDR3 region: CASRVAGLGTDEQFF. CDR3 coding DNA: TGTGCCAGCAGAGTAGCGGGTCTGGGTACGGATGAGCAGTTCTTC.

Many counts were recorded for this clonotype. The V and J genes are TRBV29-1 and TRBJ2-7; TRBD1 matches 9 bases. Trimming at V came to 7 bases and at J to 5 bases, leaving 12 bases not matched to a gene. CDR1 and CDR2 (germline): SQVTM, ANQGSEA. The CDR3 extends over 14 amino acids. The CDR3 DNA is TGCAGCGGCGGACAGGGGAAGGTCTACGACGAGCAGTACTTC. It translates to CSGGQGKVYDEQYF.

This clonotype was counted ten times or more. The chain carries TRBV20-1 and TRBJ2-1, with D possibly being TRBD2 (5 bases). The CDR3 runs to 15 residues. Trimming removed 1 base at V and 3 bases at J, with 13 bases between. In germline, CDR1 is DFQATT, CDR2 SNEGSKA (reference sequence). The CDR3 loop reads CSARAVSGFYNEQFF. In DNA form, the CDR3 reads TGCAGTGCTAGAGCAGTTTCGGGGTTCTACAATGAGCAGTTCTTC.

This clonotype has a count of ten or more. The chain couples TRBV12-3 or TRBV12-4 to TRBJ2-1; TRBD2 might be the D (6 bases). The CDR3 extends over 16 amino acids. V gave up 6 bases and J gave up 8 bases, with 23 bases separating them. The CDR3 reads CASRDAMSGDWDEQFF. The CDR3 DNA follows: TGTGCCAGCAGGGACGCAATGTCCGGGGACTGGGATGAGCAGTTCTTC.

The DNA of the CDR3 is TGTGCCAGCGGACAGGGGTATGGCTACACCTTC. Its translation: CASGQGYGYTF. The V and J genes are TRBV14 and TRBJ1-2; TRBD1 matches 9 bases. The J segment lost 5 bases and the V segment lost 8 bases, leaving 0 bases of the junction unmatched. The CDR3 has 11 residues. CDR1 and CDR2 (germline): SGHDN, FVKESK.

This clonotype was seen only a few times. V gene TRBV6-2 or TRBV6-3 combines with J gene TRBJ1-2, with D tentatively TRBD1 (5 bases). Trimming took off 6 bases at V and 7 bases at J, with 12 bases between the two ends. Germline-derived CDR1 and CDR2 are MNHEY and SVGEGT. This CDR3 region has 12 residues. The CDR3 sequence: CASREGNFGYTF. The CDR3, as DNA: TGTGCCAGCAGAGAGGGGAATTTTGGCTACACCTTC.

This clonotype was counted between two and nine times. The chain joins TRBV7-8 to TRBJ2-1, with TRBD2 matching 10 bases. Trimming took 5 bases from V and 3 from J; bases not matched to a gene: 7. The length of the CDR3 is 16 residues. The germline V gene has CDR1 SGHVS and CDR2 FQNEAQ. The DNA for the CDR3 is TGTGCCAGCAGCAAGGCTTTAGCGGGAGGCTACAATGAGCAGTTCTTC. Its translation is CASSKALAGGYNEQFF.

This clonotype occurred many times. This chain joins TRBV15 and TRBJ2-5; no definite D call. CDR3 length: 16 amino acids. The V end was cut by 4 bases, the J end by 5 bases, with 20 bases between. Germline values: CDR1 LNHNV, CDR2 YYDKDF (reference sequence). CDR3 nucleotide sequence: TGTGCCACCAGCATACCAACTGAGCGTTTAGGGGAGACCCAGTACTTC. It translates to CATSIPTERLGETQYF. Using reference TRBV15 and TRBJ2-5 for the parts outside the CDR3, the full variable domain is DAMVIQNPRYQVTQFGKPVTLSCSQTLNHNVMYWYQQKSSQAPKLLFHYYDKDFNNEADTPDNFQSRRPNTSFCFLDIRSPGLGDTAMYLCATSIPTERLGETQYFGPGTRLLVL.

V usage is TRBV6-2 or TRBV6-3 and J usage is TRBJ2-1; D gene unclear. The germline gives CDR1 MNHEY, CDR2 SVGEGT. The CDR3 consists of 13 residues. Deletions cut 0 bases from V and 8 bases from J, with 8 bases between. In DNA form, the CDR3 reads TGTGCCAGCAGTTACTCTAGCATGGATGAGCAGTTCTTC. Translating it yields CASSYSSMDEQFF.

This clonotype was detected only a few times. The CDR3 DNA follows: TGTGCCTGGAGGACACAGATGACCTCCTACAATGAGCAGTTCTTC. It yields the protein CAWRTQMTSYNEQFF. This rearrangement joins TRBV30 to TRBJ2-1; D is ambiguous. This CDR3 comprises 15 residues. The V end was cut by 3 bases, the J end by 0 bases, with 12 bases between. Germline V gene sequence: CDR1 GTSNPN, CDR2 SVGIG (reference sequence).

Of note for this clonotype: This clone may be a read error of a much larger clone one base away. The CDR3 does not close with the conserved phenylalanine or tryptophan, likely indicating a read error. This chain joins TRBV20-1 and TRBJ2-4; the match to TRBD1 covers 9 bases. Germline trimming cut 5 bases from V and 7 bases from J; bases unmatched to any gene: 6. The CDR3 spans 13 residues. Germline assignment: CDR1 DFQATT and CDR2 SNEGSKA (reference sequence). CDR3 DNA sequence: TGCAGTGCTGGGACAGGGTGGTTGAACATTCAGTACTCC. It translates to CSAGTGWLNIQYS.

The sample holds many counts of this clonotype. The genes are TRBV4-1 and TRBJ2-3, with D perhaps given as TRBD1 or TRBD2 (5 bases each). The CDR3 consists of 15 residues. With 1 base removed from V and 4 bases from J, the gap between germline ends came to 12 bases. Germline CDR1 and CDR2: MGHRA and YSYEKL. In DNA, the CDR3 is TGCGCCAGCAGCCAAGCGGGAAGGGACGCAGATACGCAGTATTTT. As protein: CASSQAGRDADTQYF.

The rearrangement joins TRBV18 to TRBJ1-2; 12 positions match TRBD1. J gave up 2 bases and V 5 bases, and 6 bases lay outside the gene matches. The CDR3 is 16 residues long. The germline gives CDR1 KGHSH, CDR2 LQKENI. The CDR3, as DNA: TGTGCCAGCTCAAACTCCGGGACAGGGGGCAACTATGGCTACACCTTC. Translated, it gives CASSNSGTGGNYGYTF. Using reference TRBV18 and TRBJ1-2 for the parts outside the CDR3, the full variable domain is NAGVMQNPRHLVRRRGQEARLRCSPMKGHSHVYWYRQLPEEGLKFMVYLQKENIIDESGMPKERFSAEFPKEGPSILRIQQVVRGDSAAYFCASSNSGTGGNYGYTFGSGTRLTVV.

This clonotype was seen a handful of times. V and J are TRBV28 and TRBJ1-2; 10 positions match TRBD1. The germline V gene has CDR1 MDHEN and CDR2 SYDVKM. The CDR3 spans 14 residues. V shed 1 base and J 8 bases; nucleotides not matched to a gene: 4. Written as DNA, the CDR3 is TGTGCCAGCAGTTTATTTAGGACAGGGGGAGGCTACACCTTC. This translates into CASSLFRTGGGYTF.

This clonotype has a count of ten or more. V and J are TRBV7-2 and TRBJ2-1; weak D call: TRBD2 (7 bases). This CDR3 comprises 15 residues. The V gene's germline CDR1 is SGHTA and CDR2 FQGNSA. Trimming shortened V by 6 bases and J by 6 bases, and 18 bases separated the two germline ends. CDR3 amino acids: CASSLGGALTNEQFF. The CDR3 bases are TGTGCCAGCAGTCTAGGGGGGGCGCTTACCAATGAGCAGTTCTTC. Supplemented by reference TRBV7-2 and TRBJ2-1, the full variable domain reads GAGVSQSPSNKVTEKGKDVELRCDPISGHTALYWYRQSLGQGLEFLIYFQGNSAPDKSGLPSDRFSAERTGGSVSTLTIQRTQQEDSAVYLCASSLGGALTNEQFFGPGTRLTVL.

V and J are TRBV19 and TRBJ1-1; no clear D gene. This CDR3 is 14 amino acids long. CDR1 and CDR2 from the germline V gene are LNHDA and SQIVND (reference sequence). V shed 3 bases and J shed 0 bases, with 8 bases lying between them. The CDR3 sequence: CASSIERLNTEAFF. CDR3 nucleotide sequence: TGTGCCAGTAGTATTGAAAGATTGAACACTGAAGCTTTCTTT. Drawing the rest from reference TRBV19 and TRBJ1-1, the complete variable domain is DGGITQSPKYLFRKEGQNVTLSCEQNLNHDAMYWYRQDPGQGLRLIYYSQIVNDFQKGDIAEGYSVSREKKESFPLTVTSAQKNPTAFYLCASSIERLNTEAFFGQGTRLTVV.

V usage is TRBV28 and J usage is TRBJ1-2, with D possibly matching TRBD1 (6 bases). CDR1 and CDR2 from the germline V gene are MDHEN and SYDVKM. V was cut by 5 bases and J by 11 bases, with 12 bases left in between. CDR3 length equals 11 residues. The CDR3, as DNA: TGTGCCAGCAGTAGCACCAGGGGTTACACCTTC. Protein: CASSSTRGYTF.

The count of this clonotype is one. The gene calls are TRBV28 and TRBJ2-7; D may be TRBD2 (5 bases). Germline CDR1 and CDR2: MDHEN and SYDVKM. The CDR3 runs to 18 residues. The V gene lost 3 bases and the J gene lost 7 bases, with 28 bases spanning the gap. CDR3 in amino acids: CASSFHPDSASFTLEQYF. The CDR3 nucleotides are TGTGCCAGCAGTTTCCATCCGGACTCGGCTAGCTTCACCCTAGAGCAGTACTTC.

The chain couples TRBV7-2 to TRBJ2-1, with 7 bases lining up with TRBD1. V shed 5 bases and J 4 bases; nucleotides not matched to a gene: 5. The CDR3 is 14 amino acids. Germline V gene lookup returns CDR1 SGHTA and CDR2 FQGNSA. The CDR3 DNA reads TGTGCCAGCAGCACGCCGGGACAGTACAATGAGCAGTTCTTC. Protein product: CASSTPGQYNEQFF.

CDR3 DNA: TGTGCCAGCAGTCCCCGGGTTAGCGGGTATACGCAGTATTTT. Translation: CASSPRVSGYTQYF. The chain couples TRBV12-3 or TRBV12-4 to TRBJ2-3; 7 bases fit TRBD2. The CDR3 has 14 amino acids. J lost 7 bases, V lost 5 bases, and 9 bases had no gene match.

CDR3 protein: CSVDEGIENQPQHF. Written as DNA, the CDR3 is TGCAGCGTTGACGAGGGGATTGAGAATCAGCCCCAGCATTTT. The chain uses TRBV29-1 and TRBJ1-5; weak D call: TRBD1 (5 bases). The CDR3 runs to 14 residues. V was shortened by 3 bases and J by 4 bases, with 13 bases between the two germline ends. From germline, CDR1 is SQVTM and CDR2 ANQGSEA.